This TCR beta chain is drawn from a study of neoadjuvant anti-PD-1 for oral cavity cancer. Time point of the sample: after neoadjuvant nivolumab, at surgical resection. Patients had newly diagnosed, untreated stage II-IVA oral cavity squamous cell carcinoma. Analysis of PBMCs was direct, with no culture step. Using immunoSEQ multiplex PCR, the repertoire was profiled, and TCRdb retains in-frame clones only, with some absent. Of roughly 14,000 clones in the sample, around 75% were seen once. The CDR3 sequence is 13 residues long. CDR1 is SQVTM, CDR2 ANQGSEA, per germline. Unmatched junction bases numbered 6, after V lost 3 bases and J lost 5 bases.

The chain links TRBV29-1 to TRBJ2-7, with 8 bases that match TRBD2. The specimen comprised PBMCs, sampled after nivolumab (anti-PD-1) treatment. The source is a person aged 35 to 85 with oral cavity squamous cell carcinoma. The CDR3, as DNA: TGCAGCGTTGAGGAGCGGGAGATCCACGAGCAGTACTTC. Its translation is CSVEEREIHEQYF.